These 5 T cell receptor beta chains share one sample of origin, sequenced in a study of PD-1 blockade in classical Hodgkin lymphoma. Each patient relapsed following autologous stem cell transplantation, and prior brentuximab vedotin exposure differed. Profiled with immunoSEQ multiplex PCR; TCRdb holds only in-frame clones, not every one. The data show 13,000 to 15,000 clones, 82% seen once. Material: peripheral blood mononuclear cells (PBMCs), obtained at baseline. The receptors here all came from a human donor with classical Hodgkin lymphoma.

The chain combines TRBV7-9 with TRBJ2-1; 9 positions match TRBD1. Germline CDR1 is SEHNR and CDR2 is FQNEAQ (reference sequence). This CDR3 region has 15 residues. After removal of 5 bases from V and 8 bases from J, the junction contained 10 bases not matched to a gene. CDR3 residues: CASSQKQGALYEQFF. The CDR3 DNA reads TGTGCCAGCAGCCAAAAACAGGGGGCTCTCTATGAGCAGTTCTTC.

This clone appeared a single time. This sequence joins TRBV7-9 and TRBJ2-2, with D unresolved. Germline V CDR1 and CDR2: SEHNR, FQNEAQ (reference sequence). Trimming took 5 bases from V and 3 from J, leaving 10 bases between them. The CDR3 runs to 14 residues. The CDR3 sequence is CASSPDGYTGELFF. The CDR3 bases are TGTGCCAGCAGCCCCGACGGATACACCGGGGAGCTGTTTTTT.

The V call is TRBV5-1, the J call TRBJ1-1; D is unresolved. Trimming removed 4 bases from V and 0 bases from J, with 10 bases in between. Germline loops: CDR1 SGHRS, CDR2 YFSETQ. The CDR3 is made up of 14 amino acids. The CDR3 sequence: CASSVDGMNTEAFF. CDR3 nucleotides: TGCGCCAGCAGCGTGGACGGAATGAACACTGAAGCTTTCTTT.

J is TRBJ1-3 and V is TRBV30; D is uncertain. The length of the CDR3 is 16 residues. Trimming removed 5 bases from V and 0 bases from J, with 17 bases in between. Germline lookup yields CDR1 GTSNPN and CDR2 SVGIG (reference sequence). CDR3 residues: CAWRPAGPRSGNTIYF. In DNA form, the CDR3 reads TGTGCCTGGCGGCCCGCGGGTCCTCGCTCTGGAAACACCATATATTTT.

In nucleotides, the CDR3 is TGTGCCAGTCATCCCCGGGATCAAGAGACCCAGTACTTC. It codes for CASHPRDQETQYF. This chain joins TRBV18 and TRBJ2-5, with D tentatively TRBD2 (5 bases). Germline lookup yields CDR1 KGHSH and CDR2 LQKENI. V was shortened by 9 bases and J by 2 bases, with 13 bases between the two germline ends. The CDR3 has 13 amino acids.